The 26 T cell receptor beta chains given below trace back to one sample, sequenced in a study of blood T cell repertoires in COVID-19. Sequenced by immunoSEQ multiplex PCR; TCRdb stores in-frame clones only, minus some. Of roughly 100,000 clones listed, around 80% are singletons. Sequencing input: peripheral blood. The receptor set was obtained from a woman older than 75 with acute or convalescent COVID-19.

The gene calls are TRBV7-9 and TRBJ2-5, with 7 bases that match TRBD1. Germline V gene data show CDR1 as SEHNR and CDR2 as FQNEAQ (reference sequence). The ends lost 5 bases at V and 4 bases at J; junction bases unmatched: 4. The CDR3 sequence is 13 residues long. The CDR3 loop reads CASSRDSRETQYF. CDR3 in DNA: TGTGCCAGCAGCCGGGACAGCCGAGAGACCCAGTACTTC.

This clone occurred many times. V is TRBV18 and J is TRBJ1-4, with a possible D match to TRBD1 (5 bases). V was shortened by 5 bases and J by 5 bases, with 9 bases between the two germline ends. This CDR3 is 13 amino acids long. Germline CDR1 and CDR2: KGHSH and LQKENI. CDR3 region: CASSLTENEKLFF. The DNA of the CDR3 is TGTGCCAGCTCATTGACAGAGAATGAAAAACTGTTTTTT.

V is TRBV7-9 and J is TRBJ2-5; D not resolved. V lost 1 base and J lost 0, with 9 bases in between. The CDR3 extends over 15 amino acids. From germline, CDR1 is SEHNR and CDR2 FQNEAQ (reference sequence). CDR3 nucleotide sequence: TGTGCCAGCAGCTTAGTGTCGAGAAACCAAGAGACCCAGTACTTC. Translating it yields CASSLVSRNQETQYF.

The rearrangement joins TRBV6-2 or TRBV6-3 to TRBJ2-5; D gene unclear. V lost 5 bases, J lost 2 bases, and 9 bases lay in between. The CDR3 runs to 13 residues. Germline V lookup: CDR1 MNHEY, CDR2 SVGEGT. This CDR3 is CASSTRYQETQYF. The CDR3 bases are TGTGCCAGCAGTACGAGGTATCAAGAGACCCAGTACTTC.

The genes are TRBV12-3 or TRBV12-4 and TRBJ2-1; D unclear. The CDR3 sequence is 12 residues long. V lost 1 base and J 8 bases, leaving 6 bases between the germline ends. The CDR3 sequence is CASSLEGDEQFF. In nucleotides, the CDR3 is TGTGCCAGCAGTTTAGAAGGAGATGAGCAGTTCTTC.

The table lists this clone with a few counts. The identical CDR3 is also encoded by other nucleotide sequences in the sample. This chain joins TRBV5-1 and TRBJ2-1, with D possibly being TRBD1 (6 bases). Germline loops: CDR1 SGHRS, CDR2 YFSETQ. Trimming took off 0 bases at V and 2 bases at J, with 9 bases between the two ends. The CDR3 totals 15 residues. The CDR3 reads CASSLEGQPYNEQFF. Written as DNA, the CDR3 is TGCGCCAGCAGCTTGGAAGGACAGCCCTACAATGAGCAGTTCTTC.

V and J are TRBV11-2 and TRBJ2-5; 9 bases agree with TRBD2. The length of the CDR3 is 16 residues. Unmatched junction bases numbered 11, after V lost 5 bases and J lost 4 bases. Germline-derived CDR1 and CDR2 are SGHAT and FQNNGV. The CDR3 spells CASSPSSGGRAETQYF. Written as DNA, the CDR3 is TGTGCCAGCAGCCCCTCATCCGGCGGGAGGGCAGAGACCCAGTACTTC. Variable domain in full (rest from reference TRBV11-2 and TRBJ2-5): EAGVAQSPRYKIIEKRQSVAFWCNPISGHATLYWYQQILGQGPKLLIQFQNNGVVDDSQLPKDRFSAERLKGVDSTLKIQPAKLEDSAVYLCASSPSSGGRAETQYFGPGTRLLVL.

This rearrangement joins TRBV6-5 to TRBJ1-6; maybe TRBD1 (6 bases). The CDR3 is 13 residues long. V was cut by 7 bases and J by 11 bases, with 15 bases left in between. The germline V gene has CDR1 MNHEY and CDR2 SVGAGI. CDR3 protein: CASTSWGPPPLHF. CDR3 nucleotide sequence: TGTGCCAGCACCTCTTGGGGGCCACCACCCCTCCACTTT.

The chain has TRBV18 and TRBJ1-4; D uncertain. Germline CDR1 KGHSH, CDR2 LQKENI. V lost 3 bases to trimming and J lost 5 bases, with 10 bases between them. This CDR3 is 14 amino acids long. DNA for the CDR3: TGTGCCAGCTCACCGAACACAGCAAATGAAAAACTGTTTTTT. Translating it yields CASSPNTANEKLFF.

The CDR3 DNA reads as TGCGCCAGCAGCTTGGGACTAGCGGGAGGGGATGAGCAGTTCTTC. Amino acids: CASSLGLAGGDEQFF. The V gene is TRBV5-1, the J gene TRBJ2-1; 14 bases line up with TRBD2. V lost 0 bases, J lost 8 bases, and 1 base stayed unmatched. The CDR3 sequence is 15 residues long. The germline gives CDR1 SGHRS, CDR2 YFSETQ. Combining the CDR3 with reference TRBV5-1 and TRBJ2-1 gives the whole variable domain KAGVTQTPRYLIKTRGQQVTLSCSPISGHRSVSWYQQTPGQGLQFLFEYFSETQRNKGNFPGRFSGRQFSNSRSEMNVSTLELGDSALYLCASSLGLAGGDEQFFGPGTRLTVL.

V usage is TRBV18 and J usage is TRBJ2-2, with a weak D call TRBD1 (6 bases). CDR1 is KGHSH, CDR2 LQKENI, per germline. V lost 1 base and J lost 4, with 10 bases in between. This CDR3 has 15 residues. In nucleotides, the CDR3 is TGTGCCAGCTCACCACTGGACAGTCCCACCGGGGAGCTGTTTTTT. Residues: CASSPLDSPTGELFF.

As regards this clone: The sample has other DNA sequences that encode this CDR3 too. This chain joins TRBV3-1 (or the pseudogene TRBV3-2) and TRBJ1-1; D might be TRBD1 (6 bases). The length of the CDR3 is 13 residues. Trimming left V 4 bases short and J 4 bases short, with 10 bases between. CDR1 is LGHDT and CDR2 is YNNKEL in the germline V gene (reference sequence). This CDR3 reads CASSLRGATEAFF. In DNA, the CDR3 is TGTGCCAGCAGCCTACGGGGGGCCACTGAAGCTTTCTTT.

The chain uses TRBV3-1 (or the pseudogene TRBV3-2) and TRBJ2-2, with 12 nucleotides matching TRBD2. V was clipped by 3 bases and J by 7 bases; unmatched bases: 3. Germline V gene sequence: CDR1 LGHDT, CDR2 YNNKEL (reference sequence). The CDR3 has 15 residues. This CDR3 reads CASSQTSGRGGELFF. DNA of the CDR3: TGTGCCAGCAGCCAGACTAGCGGGAGAGGCGGGGAGCTGTTTTTT.

This clone appeared once. The CDR3 nucleotides are TGTGCCAGCAGTGACACGACAGGGAACCGGGGCATTCAGTACTTC. It codes for CASSDTTGNRGIQYF. This rearrangement joins TRBV25-1 to TRBJ2-4, with 7 bases matching TRBD1. This CDR3 comprises 15 residues. The V gene end was trimmed by 3 bases and the J gene end by 9 bases; junction bases not matched to a gene: 11. CDR1 and CDR2 from the germline V gene are MGHDK and SYGVNS.

The rearrangement joins TRBV2 to TRBJ2-7; 8 bases line up with TRBD1. Germline CDR1 is SNHLY and CDR2 is FYNNEI. The CDR3 spans 14 residues. With V trimmed by 6 bases and J by 5 bases, 9 bases remained unmatched. CDR3 DNA: TGTGCCAGCAGGGTTCGCCAGGGGGCAGACGAGCAGTACTTC. This sequence encodes CASRVRQGADEQYF. The full variable domain, its missing parts supplied by reference TRBV2 and TRBJ2-7, is EPEVTQTPSHQVTQMGQEVILRCVPISNHLYFYWYRQILGQKVEFLVSFYNNEISEKSEIFDDQFSVERPDGSNFTLKIRSTKLEDSAMYFCASRVRQGADEQYFGPGTRLTVT.

This rearrangement joins TRBV2 to TRBJ1-2, with TRBD1 matching over 8 bases. V trimming: 4 bases; J trimming: 0 bases; junction bases outside the gene matches: 19. This CDR3 contains 20 residues. Looked up from germline, CDR1 is SNHLY and CDR2 is FYNNEI. The CDR3 loop reads CASSGRTGLFSSTSNYGYTF. The CDR3 DNA follows: TGTGCCAGCAGTGGTAGGACAGGGCTTTTTTCCTCTACCTCTAACTATGGCTACACCTTC.

The CDR3 bases are TGTGCCAGCAGCTCGCGACAGGGAGGCAATGAGCAGTTCTTC. It specifies CASSSRQGGNEQFF. The chain employs TRBV7-9 and TRBJ2-1; D perhaps matches TRBD1 (7 bases). V was pared by 4 bases and J by 6 bases, with 13 bases between. Germline-derived CDR1 and CDR2 are SEHNR and FQNEAQ (reference sequence). CDR3 length: 14 residues. The entire variable domain, with the rest obtained from reference TRBV7-9 and TRBJ2-1, is as follows: DTGVSQNPRHKITKRGQNVTFRCDPISEHNRLYWYRQTLGQGPEFLTYFQNEAQLEKSRLLSDRFSAERPKGSFSTLEIQRTEQGDSAMYLCASSSRQGGNEQFFGPGTRLTVL.

The V gene is TRBV18, the J gene TRBJ1-5, with D possibly TRBD1 on 6 matching bases. The germline CDR1 and CDR2 sequences are KGHSH and LQKENI. Deletions cut 4 bases from V and 0 bases from J, with 10 bases between. CDR3 length: 15 amino acids. This chain's CDR3 is CASSQRQVSNQPQHF. The CDR3 DNA reads as TGTGCCAGCTCACAAAGACAGGTTAGCAATCAGCCCCAGCATTTT.

The rearrangement uses TRBV10-3 and TRBJ2-5; 8 bases are a match to TRBD1. Germline V gives CDR1 ENHRY, CDR2 SYGVKD. The CDR3 extends over 17 amino acids. The V and J ends lost 3 bases and 1 base, in that order; junction bases with no gene match: 10. The CDR3 coding sequence is TGTGCCATCAGTGATTCCCGGACAGGGAACCCCCAAGAGACCCAGTACTTC. Its translation is CAISDSRTGNPQETQYF.

The chain carries TRBV29-1 and TRBJ2-7; D not certain. CDR1 and CDR2 (germline): SQVTM, ANQGSEA. V was clipped by 0 bases and J by 7 bases, with 10 bases between them. This CDR3 is built from 12 residues. The CDR3 protein is CSVEDLLREQYF. The DNA for the CDR3 is TGCAGCGTTGAAGATCTTCTGAGGGAGCAGTACTTC.

This chain connects TRBV5-6 to TRBJ2-2, with 10 bases fitting TRBD1. The CDR3 covers 14 residues. The V gene's germline CDR1 is SGHDT and CDR2 YYEEEE. V dropped 3 bases and J dropped 5; count of bases not matched to a gene: 1. The CDR3 protein is CASSWTGGTGELFF. In DNA form, the CDR3 reads TGTGCCAGCAGCTGGACAGGGGGGACCGGGGAGCTGTTTTTT.

This clone was seen at least ten times. The chain has TRBV7-2 and TRBJ1-5, with D hard to call. Per germline, CDR1 SGHTA and CDR2 FQGNSA. The CDR3 sequence is 14 residues long. Trimming pared 1 base from V and 1 base from J, leaving 5 bases between. Written as DNA, the CDR3 is TGTGCCAGCAGCTTAGATCCGAGCAATCAGCCCCAGCATTTT. Its protein is CASSLDPSNQPQHF.

This clone came up once. V gene TRBV12-3 or TRBV12-4 combines with J gene TRBJ2-2, with 8 bases matching TRBD2. V shed 4 bases, J shed 9 bases, and the junction held 4 bases outside the gene matches. The CDR3 length is 13 residues. The CDR3 bases are TGTGCCAGCAGTTCGAGACTAGCGCGGGAGCTGTTTTTT. It specifies CASSSRLARELFF.

The chain couples TRBV10-1 to TRBJ2-3; 8 nucleotides match TRBD2. This CDR3 is built from 15 residues. Per the germline V gene, CDR1 is WNHNN and CDR2 is SYGVQD (reference sequence). The V segment lost 5 bases and the J segment 7 bases; nucleotides outside the gene matches: 11. The chain's CDR3 is CASSRGGRNGNTQYF. CDR3 coding DNA: TGCGCCAGCAGTCGGGGCGGGAGGAATGGAAATACGCAGTATTTT.

This clone was picked up a small number of times. This chain joins TRBV9 and TRBJ2-2; 11 bases match TRBD2. Germline CDR1 reads SGDLS; CDR2 reads YYNGEE. The CDR3 is 16 amino acids. With 0 bases clipped from V and 5 bases from J, the junction kept 3 bases outside the gene matches. The CDR3 sequence is CASSVETSGATGELFF. The CDR3 DNA reads as TGTGCCAGCAGCGTAGAGACTAGCGGGGCTACCGGGGAGCTGTTTTTT.

The chain's CDR3 is CASSIGQMAQPQHF. In nucleotides, the CDR3 is TGTGCCAGCAGTATTGGACAAATGGCGCAGCCCCAGCATTTT. This chain uses TRBV28 with TRBJ1-5, with D tentatively TRBD1 (5 bases). The germline gives CDR1 MDHEN, CDR2 SYDVKM. CDR3 size: 14 residues. V was clipped by 5 bases and J by 7 bases, with 15 bases between them.